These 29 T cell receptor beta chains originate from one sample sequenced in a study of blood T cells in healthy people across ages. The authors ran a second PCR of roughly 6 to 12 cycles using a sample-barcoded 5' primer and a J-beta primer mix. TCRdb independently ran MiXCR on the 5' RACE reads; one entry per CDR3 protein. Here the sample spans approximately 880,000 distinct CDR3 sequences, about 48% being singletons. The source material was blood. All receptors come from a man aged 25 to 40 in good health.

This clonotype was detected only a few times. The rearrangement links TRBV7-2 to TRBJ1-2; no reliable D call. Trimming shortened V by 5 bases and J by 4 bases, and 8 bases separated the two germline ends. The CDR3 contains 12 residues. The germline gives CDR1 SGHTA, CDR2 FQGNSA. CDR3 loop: CASSDGLYGYTF. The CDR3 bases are TGTGCCAGCAGCGACGGGCTCTATGGCTACACCTTC.

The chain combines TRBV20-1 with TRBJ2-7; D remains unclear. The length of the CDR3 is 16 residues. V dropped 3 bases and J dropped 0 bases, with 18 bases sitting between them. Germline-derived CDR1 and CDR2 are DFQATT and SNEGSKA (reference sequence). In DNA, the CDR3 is TGCAGTGCTAGGGGCCCGTCGGGCCTAAGCTCCTACGAGCAGTACTTC. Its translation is CSARGPSGLSSYEQYF.

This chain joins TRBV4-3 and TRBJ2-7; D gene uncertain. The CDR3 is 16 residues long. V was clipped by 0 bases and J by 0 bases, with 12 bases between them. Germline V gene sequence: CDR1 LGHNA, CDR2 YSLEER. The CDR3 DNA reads TGCGCCAGCAGCCAAGATCTGCACGGTACCTCCTACGAGCAGTACTTC. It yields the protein CASSQDLHGTSYEQYF.

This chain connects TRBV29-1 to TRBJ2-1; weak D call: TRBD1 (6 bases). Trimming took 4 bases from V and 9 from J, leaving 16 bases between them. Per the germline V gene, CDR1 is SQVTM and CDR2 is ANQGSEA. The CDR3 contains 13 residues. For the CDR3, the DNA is TGCAGCGTTGTCCGGACAGAGAACAGTGAGCAGTTCTTC. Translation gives CSVVRTENSEQFF.

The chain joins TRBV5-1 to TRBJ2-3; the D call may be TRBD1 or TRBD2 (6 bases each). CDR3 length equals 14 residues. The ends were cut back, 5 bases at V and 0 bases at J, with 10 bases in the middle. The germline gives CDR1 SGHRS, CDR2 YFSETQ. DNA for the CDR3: TGCGCCAGCAGGCGGGACAAAAGCACAGATACGCAGTATTTT. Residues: CASRRDKSTDTQYF.

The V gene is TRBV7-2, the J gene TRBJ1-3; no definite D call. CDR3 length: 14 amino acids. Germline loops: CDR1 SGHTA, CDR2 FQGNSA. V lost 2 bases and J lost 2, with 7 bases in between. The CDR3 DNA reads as TGTGCCAGCAGCTTAATGACCACTGGAAACACCATATATTTT. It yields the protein CASSLMTTGNTIYF.

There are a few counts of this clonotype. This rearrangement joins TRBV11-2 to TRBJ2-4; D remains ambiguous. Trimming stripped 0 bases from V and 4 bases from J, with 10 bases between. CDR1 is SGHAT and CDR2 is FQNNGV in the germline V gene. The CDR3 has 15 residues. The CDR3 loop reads CASSLENGFKNIQYF. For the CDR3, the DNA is TGTGCCAGCAGCTTAGAAAACGGCTTTAAAAACATTCAGTACTTC.

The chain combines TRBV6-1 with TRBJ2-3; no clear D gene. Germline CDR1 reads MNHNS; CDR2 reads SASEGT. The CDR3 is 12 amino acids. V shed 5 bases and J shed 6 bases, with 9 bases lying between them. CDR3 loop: CASSTAVDTQYF. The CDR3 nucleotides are TGTGCCAGCAGTACTGCAGTGGATACGCAGTATTTT.

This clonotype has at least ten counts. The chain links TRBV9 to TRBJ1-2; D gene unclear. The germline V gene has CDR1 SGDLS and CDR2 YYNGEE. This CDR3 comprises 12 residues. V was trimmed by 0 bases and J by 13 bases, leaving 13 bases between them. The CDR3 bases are TGTGCCAGCAGCGTAGTGTCAAAAGCGCCCACCTTC. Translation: CASSVVSKAPTF.

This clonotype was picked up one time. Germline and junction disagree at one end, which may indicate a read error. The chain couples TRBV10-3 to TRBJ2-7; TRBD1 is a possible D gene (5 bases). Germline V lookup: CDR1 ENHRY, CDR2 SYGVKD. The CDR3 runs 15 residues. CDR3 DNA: TGTGCCATCGGTGAGTCGGCAGGGAAATCCTACGAGCAGTACTTC. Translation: CAIGESAGKSYEQYF.

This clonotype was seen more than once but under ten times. The CDR3 protein is CSPRGEVMVGHYEQYF. Written as DNA, the CDR3 is TGCAGCCCCCGGGGGGAAGTAATGGTGGGGCACTACGAGCAGTACTTC. The J gene is TRBJ2-7, the V gene TRBV20-1, with 7 bases identical to TRBD2. In germline, CDR1 is DFQATT, CDR2 SNEGSKA (reference sequence). The CDR3 totals 16 residues.

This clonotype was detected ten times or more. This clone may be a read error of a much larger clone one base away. The CDR3 nucleotides are TGTGCCAGCAGTGACGGGCAGGCCACAGATACGCAGTATTTT. It encodes CASSDGQATDTQYF. The chain joins TRBV6-2 or TRBV6-3 to TRBJ2-3; D call uncertain. V lost 5 bases to trimming and J lost 2 bases, with 11 bases between them. This CDR3 has 14 residues. Germline V gene lookup returns CDR1 MNHEY and CDR2 SVGEGT.

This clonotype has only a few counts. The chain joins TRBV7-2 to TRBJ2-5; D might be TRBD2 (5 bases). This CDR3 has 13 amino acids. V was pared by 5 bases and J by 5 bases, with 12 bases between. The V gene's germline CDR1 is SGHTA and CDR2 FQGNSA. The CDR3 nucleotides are TGTGCCAGCAGCCCTAGCCCCCAGGAGACCCAGTACTTC. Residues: CASSPSPQETQYF.

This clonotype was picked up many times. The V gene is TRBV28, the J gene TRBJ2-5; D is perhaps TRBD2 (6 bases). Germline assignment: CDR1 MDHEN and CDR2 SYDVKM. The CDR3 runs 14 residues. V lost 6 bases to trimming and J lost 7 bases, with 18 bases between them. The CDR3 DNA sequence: TGTGCCAGCAGCGGGACTTCCTTTGGGGGGACCCAGTACTTC. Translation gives CASSGTSFGGTQYF.

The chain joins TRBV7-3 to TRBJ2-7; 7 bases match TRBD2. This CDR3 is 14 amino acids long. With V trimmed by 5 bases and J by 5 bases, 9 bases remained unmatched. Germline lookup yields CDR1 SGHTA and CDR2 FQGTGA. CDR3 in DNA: TGTGCCAGCAGCAACGTCGGGGGGAAAAACGAGCAGTACTTC. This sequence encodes CASSNVGGKNEQYF.

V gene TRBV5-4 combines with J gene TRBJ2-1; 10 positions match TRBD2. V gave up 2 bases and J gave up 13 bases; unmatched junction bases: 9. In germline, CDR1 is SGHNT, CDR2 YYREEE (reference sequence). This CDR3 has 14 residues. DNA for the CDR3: TGTGCCAGCAGCTTAGCGGGGGGGCCGGAGACCCAGTTCTTC. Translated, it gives CASSLAGGPETQFF.

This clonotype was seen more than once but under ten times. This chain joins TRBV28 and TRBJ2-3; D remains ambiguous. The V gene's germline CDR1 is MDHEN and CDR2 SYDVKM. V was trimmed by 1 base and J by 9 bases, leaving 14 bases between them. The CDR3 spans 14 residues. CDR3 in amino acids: CASSLYNALGTQYF. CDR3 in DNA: TGTGCCAGCAGTTTATACAACGCCCTCGGCACGCAGTATTTT.

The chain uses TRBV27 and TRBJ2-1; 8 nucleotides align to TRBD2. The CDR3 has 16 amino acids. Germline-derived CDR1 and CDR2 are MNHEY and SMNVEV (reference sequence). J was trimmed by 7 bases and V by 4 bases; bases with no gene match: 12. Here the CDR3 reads CASSSSERGNNNEQFF. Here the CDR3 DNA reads TGTGCCAGCAGTTCCTCGGAGCGGGGGAATAATAATGAGCAGTTCTTC.

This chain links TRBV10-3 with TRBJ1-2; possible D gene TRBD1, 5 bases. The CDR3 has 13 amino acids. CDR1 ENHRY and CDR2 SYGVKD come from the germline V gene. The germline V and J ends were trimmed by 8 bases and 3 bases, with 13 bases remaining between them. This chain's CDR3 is CAIDAVGDYGYTF. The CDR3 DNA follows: TGTGCCATCGACGCGGTAGGGGACTATGGCTACACCTTC.

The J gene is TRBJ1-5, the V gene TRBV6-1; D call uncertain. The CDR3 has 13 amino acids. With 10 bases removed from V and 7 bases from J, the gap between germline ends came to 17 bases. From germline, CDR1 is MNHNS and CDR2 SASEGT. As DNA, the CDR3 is TGTGCCACCGGACCCGAGAGGAAGCAGCCCCAGCATTTT. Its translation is CATGPERKQPQHF.

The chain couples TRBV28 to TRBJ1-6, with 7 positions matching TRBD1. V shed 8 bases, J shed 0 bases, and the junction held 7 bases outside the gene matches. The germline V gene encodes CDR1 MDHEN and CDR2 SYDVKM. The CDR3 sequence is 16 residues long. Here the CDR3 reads CASGRDSYSYNSPLHF. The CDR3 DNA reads TGTGCCAGCGGAAGGGACAGCTACTCCTATAATTCACCCCTCCACTTT. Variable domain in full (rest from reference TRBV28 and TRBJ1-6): DVKVTQSSRYLVKRTGEKVFLECVQDMDHENMFWYRQDPGLGLRLIYFSYDVKMKEKGDIPEGYSVSREKKERFSLILESASTNQTSMYLCASGRDSYSYNSPLHFGNGTRLTVT.

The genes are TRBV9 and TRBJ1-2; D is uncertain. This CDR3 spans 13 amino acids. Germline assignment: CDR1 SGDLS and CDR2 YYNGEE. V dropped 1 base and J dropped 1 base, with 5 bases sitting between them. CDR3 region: CASSVQNNYGYTF. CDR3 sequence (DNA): TGTGCCAGCAGCGTACAGAATAACTATGGCTACACCTTC.

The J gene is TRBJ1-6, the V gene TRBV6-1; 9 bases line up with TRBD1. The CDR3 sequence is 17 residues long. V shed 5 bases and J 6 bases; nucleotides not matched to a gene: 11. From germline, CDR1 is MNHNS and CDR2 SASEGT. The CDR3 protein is CASSRETGTGRNSPLHF. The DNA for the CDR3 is TGTGCCAGCAGTCGAGAAACCGGGACAGGGCGTAATTCACCCCTCCACTTT.

DNA of the CDR3: TGTGCCAGCAGTTACTCGGAGGACAGGTACGAGCAGTACTTC. Its translation is CASSYSEDRYEQYF. The rearrangement links TRBV6-5 to TRBJ2-7, with TRBD1 matching over 7 bases. There are 14 residues in the CDR3. Germline lookup yields CDR1 MNHEY and CDR2 SVGAGI. Trimming at V came to 0 bases and at J to 4 bases, leaving 3 bases not matched to a gene.

The CDR3 nucleotides read TGCAGTGCTAGAGAGGACAGGGGGTACATTCAGTACTTC. Translation: CSAREDRGYIQYF. V is TRBV20-1 and J is TRBJ2-4; TRBD1 agrees at 10 bases. The CDR3 sequence is 13 residues long. The J segment lost 8 bases and the V segment lost 0 bases, leaving 1 base of the junction unmatched. Germline assignment: CDR1 DFQATT and CDR2 SNEGSKA (reference sequence).

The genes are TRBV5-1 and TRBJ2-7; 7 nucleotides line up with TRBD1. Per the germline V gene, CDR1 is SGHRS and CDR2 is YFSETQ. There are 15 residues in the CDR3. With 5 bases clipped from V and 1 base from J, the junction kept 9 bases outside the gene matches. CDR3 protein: CASRHGTETSYEQYF. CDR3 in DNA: TGCGCCAGCAGACATGGGACAGAAACTTCCTACGAGCAGTACTTC. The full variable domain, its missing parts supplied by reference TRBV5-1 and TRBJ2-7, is KAGVTQTPRYLIKTRGQQVTLSCSPISGHRSVSWYQQTPGQGLQFLFEYFSETQRNKGNFPGRFSGRQFSNSRSEMNVSTLELGDSALYLCASRHGTETSYEQYFGPGTRLTVT.

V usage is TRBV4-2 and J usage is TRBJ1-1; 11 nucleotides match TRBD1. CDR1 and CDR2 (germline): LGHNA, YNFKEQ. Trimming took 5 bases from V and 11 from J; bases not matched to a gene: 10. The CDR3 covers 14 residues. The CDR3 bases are TGTGCCAGCAGCGTGGGCGGACAGGGGGCATGGGCTTTCTTT. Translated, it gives CASSVGGQGAWAFF.

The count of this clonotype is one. The CDR3 sequence is CASSSGIAGIGDEQFF. In DNA form, the CDR3 reads TGTGCCAGCAGCTCCGGGATAGCGGGAATAGGCGATGAGCAGTTCTTC. The chain combines TRBV11-2 with TRBJ2-1, with 8 bases identical to TRBD2. V shed 4 bases and J 8 bases; nucleotides not matched to a gene: 13. This CDR3 is built from 16 residues. CDR1 is SGHAT and CDR2 is FQNNGV in the germline V gene.

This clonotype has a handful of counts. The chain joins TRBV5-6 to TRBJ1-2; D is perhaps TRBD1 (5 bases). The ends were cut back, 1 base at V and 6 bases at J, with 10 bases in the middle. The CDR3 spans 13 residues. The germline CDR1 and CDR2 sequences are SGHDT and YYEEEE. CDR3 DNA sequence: TGTGCCAGCAGCTTGTATTCCAGGGATGGCTACACCTTC. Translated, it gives CASSLYSRDGYTF.